A single T cell receptor (beta chain) is shown here with its context. Antigen specificity is unknown. These data originate in a study of cytotoxic CD8 clonotypes in ibrutinib-treated CLL. About the research overall: The subjects consisted of roughly twelve relapsed/refractory and some 14 treatment-naive individuals, with 17 IGHV unmutated. Among patients, around 25 responded partially and 2 completely; around 15 then stayed remitted and some twelve progressed after median 68 months.

Study-wide results and limits: Baseline-level clonality went beyond age-matched healthy donors and moved in step with circulating CD8+ T-cell counts.

Libraries were prepared by immunoSEQ multiplex PCR; TCRdb keeps only in-frame clonotypes and omits some of them. The sample carries some 170,000 clones, around nine tenths recorded once. The TCR sequence derives from a human donor with chronic lymphocytic leukemia. The sample was PBMCs, taken at disease progression, from a patient treated with ibrutinib.

The CDR3 DNA reads TGTGCCAGCAGTCCCTACGGGGCTGGCAATCAGCCCCAGCATTTT. The encoded protein is CASSPYGAGNQPQHF. The chain uses TRBV28 and TRBJ1-5, with D perhaps TRBD1 (5 bases). V was shortened by 5 bases and J by 2 bases, with 13 bases between the two germline ends. The CDR3 has 15 amino acids. Germline CDR1 reads MDHEN; CDR2 reads SYDVKM. Full variable domain (rest looked up from reference TRBV28 and TRBJ1-5): DVKVTQSSRYLVKRTGEKVFLECVQDMDHENMFWYRQDPGLGLRLIYFSYDVKMKEKGDIPEGYSVSREKKERFSLILESASTNQTSMYLCASSPYGAGNQPQHFGDGTRLSIL.